This TCR beta chain was obtained from a study of Graves' ophthalmopathy and Graves' hyperthyroidism. RNA served as the template for amplifying TCR beta CDR3 regions. The library came from an HTBI-primed first-round RT-PCR and a second-round multiplex PCR. Each CDR3 protein gets one entry after TCRdb re-called the multiplex PCR reads with MiXCR. The table includes 300,000 to 450,000 distinct CDR3 sequences, about a sixth detected once. This clonotype was picked up many times. The CDR3 runs 14 residues. The V gene's germline CDR1 is SQVTM and CDR2 ANQGSEA. V gave up 2 bases and J gave up 0 bases, with 10 bases separating them. Ophthalmopathy not arising within 18 months of follow-up defined hyperthyroidism as stable.

The chain joins TRBV29-1 to TRBJ1-1, with D hard to call. Specimen: peripheral blood. The receptor was isolated from an adult woman with stable Graves' hyperthyroidism. The CDR3 spells CSVETRLVNTEAFF. The CDR3 DNA sequence: TGCAGCGTTGAAACTAGACTTGTGAACACTGAAGCTTTCTTT.